Sequencing of this TCR beta chain was carried out in a study of T cells of healthy individuals. Germline lookup yields CDR1 DFQATT and CDR2 SNEGSKA (reference sequence). This CDR3 is built from 14 residues. V was shortened by 3 bases and J by 6 bases, with 18 bases between the two germline ends. MiXCR, applied by TCRdb to the 5' RACE reads, yields one record per CDR3 protein. The sample includes approximately 52,000 distinct CDR3 sequences, roughly 15% of them seen just once. This clonotype was counted at least ten times. The clonotype was recovered from a human donor in good health. This chain uses TRBV20-1 with TRBJ2-7; D could derive from TRBD1 or TRBD2 (5 bases each). The CDR3 spells CSASTPGRDGEQYF. The CDR3 DNA is TGCAGTGCTAGTACCCCAGGCAGGGACGGCGAGCAGTACTTC.